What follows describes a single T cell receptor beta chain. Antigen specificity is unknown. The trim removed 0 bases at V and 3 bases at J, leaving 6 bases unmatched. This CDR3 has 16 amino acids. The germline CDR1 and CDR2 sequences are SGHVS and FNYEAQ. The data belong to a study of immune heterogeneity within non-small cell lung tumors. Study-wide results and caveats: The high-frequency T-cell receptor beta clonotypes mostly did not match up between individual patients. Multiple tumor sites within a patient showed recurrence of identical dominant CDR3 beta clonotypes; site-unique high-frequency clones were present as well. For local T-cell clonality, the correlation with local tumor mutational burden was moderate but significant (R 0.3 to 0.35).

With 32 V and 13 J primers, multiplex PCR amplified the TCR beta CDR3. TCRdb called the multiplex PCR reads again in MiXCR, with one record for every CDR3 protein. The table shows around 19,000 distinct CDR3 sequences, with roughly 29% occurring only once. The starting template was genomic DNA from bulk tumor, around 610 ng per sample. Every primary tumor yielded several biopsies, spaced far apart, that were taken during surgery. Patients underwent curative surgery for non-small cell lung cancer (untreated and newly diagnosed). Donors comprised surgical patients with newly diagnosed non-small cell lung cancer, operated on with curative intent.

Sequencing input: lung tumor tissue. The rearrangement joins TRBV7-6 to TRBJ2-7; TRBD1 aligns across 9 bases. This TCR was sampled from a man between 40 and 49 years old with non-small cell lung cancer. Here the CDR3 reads CASSLAAGQGIYEQYF. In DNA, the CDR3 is TGTGCCAGCAGCTTAGCCGCGGGACAGGGTATCTACGAGCAGTACTTC.